The sequence of this T cell receptor (beta chain) was determined in a study of shared clonotypes between healthy human individuals. Study results and limitations: Naive subsets tended to show greater estimated richness than memory subsets. In this cohort, only blood was sampled, and tissue repertoires likely differ.

Here immunoSEQ multiplex PCR was the method, and the copy in TCRdb shows in-frame clones only, minus some. The sample records more than 1 million clones, approximately 78% being singletons. The CDR3 contains 13 residues. The V and J ends lost 3 bases and 1 base respectively, with 3 bases between them. Germline CDR1 is SGHAT and CDR2 is FQNNGV. Worth noting for this clone: Its antigen is unknown. Other DNA sequences in this specimen translate into the identical CDR3.

The clonotype was recovered from a man younger than 30 in good health. Some clones in this sample may be carry-over from other donors' samples. Sequencing used memory CD4+ T cells from PBMCs. Regarding subset: CD45RA-negative fraction. The rearrangement joins TRBV11-2 to TRBJ2-2; D is undetermined. This chain's CDR3 is CASSFQNTGELFF. The CDR3, as DNA: TGTGCCAGCAGCTTTCAGAACACCGGGGAGCTGTTTTTT.